Detailed here is one T cell receptor (beta chain). The study recruited people aged about 18 to 90 years across approximately 25 US areas. Profiled with immunoSEQ multiplex PCR; TCRdb holds only in-frame clones, not every one. The sample lists about 200,000 clones, 80% occurring once. The data were taken from a study of blood T cell repertoires in COVID-19. Turning to the study itself: PBMCs, B-cell-depleted T cells, or T cells were the source of the cDNA or gDNA that made up the material.

The TCR was taken from a woman aged 40 to 50 with acute COVID-19. The sequencing sample was made of PBMCs or T cells enriched from blood (not recorded which).

The CDR3 DNA is TGTGCCAGCACGGCAGGGGGCGGAGATACGCAGTATTTT. This codes for CASTAGGGDTQYF. The genes are TRBV2 and TRBJ2-3; TRBD1 agrees at 8 bases. Germline values: CDR1 SNHLY, CDR2 FYNNEI. This CDR3 is built from 13 residues. V gave up 7 bases and J gave up 5 bases; unmatched junction bases: 5.